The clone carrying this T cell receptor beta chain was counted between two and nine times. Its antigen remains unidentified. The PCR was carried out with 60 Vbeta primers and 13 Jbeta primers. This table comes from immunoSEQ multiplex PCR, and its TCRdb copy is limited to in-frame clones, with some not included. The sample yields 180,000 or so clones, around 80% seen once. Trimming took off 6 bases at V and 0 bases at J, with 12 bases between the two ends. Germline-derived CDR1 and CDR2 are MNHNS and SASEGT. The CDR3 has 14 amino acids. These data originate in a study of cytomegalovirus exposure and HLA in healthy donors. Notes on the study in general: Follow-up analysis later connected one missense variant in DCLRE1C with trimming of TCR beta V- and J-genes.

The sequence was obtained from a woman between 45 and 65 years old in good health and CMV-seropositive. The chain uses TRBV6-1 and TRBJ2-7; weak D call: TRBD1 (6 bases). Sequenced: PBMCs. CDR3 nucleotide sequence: TGTGCCAGCAGCCGGGACAACTTCTCCTACGAGCAGTACTTC. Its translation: CASSRDNFSYEQYF.